The T cell receptor (beta chain) described here comes from a study of patients and donors after allogeneic stem cell transplantation (TCRdb year 2020). Between the V and J ends, shortened by 3 bases and 5 bases respectively, the junction contains 13 bases. Looking up the germline V gene (reference sequence) yields CDR1 DFQATT and CDR2 SNEGSKA. The CDR3 starts with the cysteine, ends with the phenylalanine, and has 13 residues. The retained sequence is limited to the CDR3, 39 bases, with the frame set at the first base. Receptors were amplified or captured by RT-PCR. Sequencer: NextSeq 550. The public reads were reprocessed in TCRdb via fastp at Q25 and MiXCR, keeping in-frame beta chains. A single entry per CDR3 protein holds the most common genes and DNA from its merged rows. The sample has about 230,000 distinct CDR3 sequences on record, roughly 13% of them singletons. The ten largest clones represent roughly 12% of the sample.

As regards this clonotype: It has no known antigen specificity. No per-base quality is available; no much larger clone lies one base away.

Recombination linked TRBV20-1 to TRBJ1-2; no D gene is confidently identified. This clonotype originated in a human donor who was either an allogeneic HSCT recipient or a stem cell or donor lymphocyte infusion donor (not recorded which). It is not recorded whose cells these are; they may come from a transplant donor. Sample: blood, either unsorted or a sorted T cell fraction (not recorded which). Here the CDR3 is given as CSASRPSPYGYTF. The nucleotides are TGCAGTGCTAGCCGGCCCAGTCCATATGGCTACACCTTC.